Below are 11 T cell receptor beta chains sequenced from a single sample in a study of blood T cell repertoires in COVID-19. Method: immunoSEQ multiplex PCR; TCRdb's copy keeps in-frame clones and lacks some. Among about 89,000 clones listed, 65% to 85% were seen once. Sequencing input: peripheral blood. These TCRs come from a woman older than 75 with acute or convalescent COVID-19.

The rearrangement joins TRBV19 to TRBJ2-2; the match to TRBD1 covers 10 bases. The germline V gene encodes CDR1 LNHDA and CDR2 SQIVND (reference sequence). J lost 3 bases, V lost 9 bases, and 7 bases had no gene match. This CDR3 comprises 15 residues. As DNA, the CDR3 is TGTGCCAGCCGCCTAGGACAGGGGGACACCGGGGAGCTGTTTTTT. Amino acids: CASRLGQGDTGELFF.

The chain has TRBV28 and TRBJ1-2; tentative D call: TRBD1 (6 bases). The CDR3 is 14 amino acids. The ends were cut back, 2 bases at V and 2 bases at J, with 9 bases in the middle. Germline CDR1 is MDHEN and CDR2 is SYDVKM. In DNA, the CDR3 is TGTGCCAGCAGTTTACTAGGACAGAACTATGGCTACACCTTC. This sequence encodes CASSLLGQNYGYTF.

V and J are TRBV28 and TRBJ1-5; the D is unclear. Germline lookup yields CDR1 MDHEN and CDR2 SYDVKM. This CDR3 spans 13 amino acids. V was trimmed by 2 bases and J by 3 bases, leaving 5 bases between them. The CDR3 DNA follows: TGTGCCAGCAGTTTACAGGACAATCAGCCCCAGCATTTT. Amino acid sequence: CASSLQDNQPQHF.

The rearrangement uses TRBV10-2 and TRBJ1-6, with 7 positions matching TRBD1. V was pared by 5 bases and J by 8 bases, with 6 bases of the junction left unmatched. Germline V gene sequence: CDR1 WSHSY, CDR2 SAAADI. The CDR3 totals 14 residues. The CDR3 sequence is CASSRDSEYSPLHF. For the CDR3, the DNA is TGCGCCAGCAGTAGGGACAGTGAATATTCACCCCTCCACTTT.

This clone was counted between two and nine times. The chain is built from TRBV27 and TRBJ1-2; D possibly corresponds to TRBD1 (5 bases). Trimming removed 4 bases from V and 8 bases from J, with 20 bases in between. The germline V gene encodes CDR1 MNHEY and CDR2 SMNVEV (reference sequence). The CDR3 totals 15 residues. CDR3 sequence: CASSSQRGSRGGYTF. As DNA, the CDR3 is TGTGCCAGCAGTTCCCAGCGGGGGTCCCGTGGGGGCTACACCTTC.

This clone appeared once. The V call is TRBV7-2, the J call TRBJ2-3; 12 positions agree with TRBD2. CDR1 and CDR2 from the germline V gene are SGHTA and FQGNSA. This CDR3 has 16 amino acids. After removal of 2 bases from V and 4 bases from J, the junction contained 4 bases not matched to a gene. DNA for the CDR3: TGTGCCAGCAGCTTAAGTCTAGCGGGGGGGTCAGATACGCAGTATTTT. Residues: CASSLSLAGGSDTQYF.

This chain connects TRBV9 to TRBJ1-2, with TRBD1 matching 7 bases. The trim removed 4 bases at V and 4 bases at J, leaving 7 bases unmatched. This CDR3 is built from 14 residues. Germline-derived CDR1 and CDR2 are SGDLS and YYNGEE. In DNA, the CDR3 is TGTGCCAGCAGCCCCCGGGGACAGACCTATGGCTACACCTTC. It specifies CASSPRGQTYGYTF. Based on the CDR3 plus reference TRBV9 and TRBJ1-2, the full variable domain is DSGVTQTPKHLITATGQRVTLRCSPRSGDLSVYWYQQSLDQGLQFLIQYYNGEERAKGNILERFSAQQFPDLHSELNLSSLELGDSALYFCASSPRGQTYGYTFGSGTRLTVV.

Points on this clone: Distinct nucleotide sequences in the sample also encode this CDR3. The CDR3 DNA sequence: TGCGCCAGCAGCCAAGTGAACAGGGAAGGCACTGAAGCTTTCTTT. Translating gives CASSQVNREGTEAFF. This chain joins TRBV4-3 and TRBJ1-1; the D gene is possibly TRBD1 (6 bases). The germline CDR1 and CDR2 sequences are LGHNA and YSLEER. The CDR3 sequence is 15 residues long. V shed 1 base and J shed 4 bases, with 13 bases lying between them.

Only a few counts were recorded for this clone. V and J are TRBV6-5 and TRBJ1-2; TRBD1 might be the D (6 bases). There are 14 residues in the CDR3. Trimming shortened V by 3 bases and J by 4 bases, and 12 bases separated the two germline ends. CDR1 is MNHEY and CDR2 is SVGAGI in the germline V gene. The CDR3 DNA follows: TGTGCCAGCAGTTATGCTGGGGGCAGCTATGGCTACACCTTC. This encodes CASSYAGGSYGYTF.

The genes are TRBV7-9 and TRBJ2-2, with a tentative D call TRBD2 (5 bases). The CDR3 has 16 residues. The V gene lost 4 bases and the J gene lost 5 bases, with 17 bases spanning the gap. The germline CDR1 and CDR2 sequences are SEHNR and FQNEAQ (reference sequence). The DNA for the CDR3 is TGTGCCAGCAGCTCCGGAGGACTCAGAAGAACCGGGGAGCTGTTTTTT. Translating gives CASSSGGLRRTGELFF.

The gene calls are TRBV19 and TRBJ1-2, with 9 bases matching TRBD1. The V segment lost 4 bases and the J segment 7 bases; nucleotides outside the gene matches: 7. This CDR3 region has 14 residues. Germline V gene data show CDR1 as LNHDA and CDR2 as SQIVND (reference sequence). CDR3 sequence: CASSTLQGAVGYTF. DNA for the CDR3: TGTGCCAGTAGTACACTACAGGGGGCAGTTGGCTACACCTTC.